The 6 T cell receptor beta chains below come from one sample, sequenced in a study of cytomegalovirus exposure and HLA in healthy donors. Primers for the PCR totalled 60 Vbeta and 13 Jbeta. Here immunoSEQ multiplex PCR was the method, and the copy in TCRdb shows in-frame clones only, minus some. Here the sample spans 100,000 or so clones, 73% being singletons. Sequenced sample: PBMCs. These receptors were taken from a man between 40 and 49 years old in good health and CMV-seronegative.

This clone was recorded only once. The chain combines TRBV5-1 with TRBJ2-2, with D possibly TRBD1 on 5 matching bases. The length of the CDR3 is 15 residues. V shed 4 bases and J shed 0 bases, with 10 bases lying between them. Germline CDR1 SGHRS, CDR2 YFSETQ. The CDR3 reads CASSGAVTNTGELFF. The CDR3 DNA reads TGCGCCAGCAGCGGGGCGGTTACGAACACCGGGGAGCTGTTTTTT.

The chain recombines TRBV7-8 with TRBJ2-2, with 9 nucleotides matching TRBD1. The germline CDR1 and CDR2 sequences are SGHVS and FQNEAQ. V was pared by 0 bases and J by 7 bases, with 3 bases of the junction left unmatched. The CDR3 consists of 15 residues. The CDR3 loop reads CASSLADRGIGELFF. The CDR3 DNA follows: TGTGCCAGCAGCTTAGCGGACAGGGGAATCGGGGAGCTGTTTTTT.

In its sample, this clone was seen a few times. The gene calls are TRBV7-2 and TRBJ2-5, with 8 bases aligning to TRBD2. This CDR3 region has 14 residues. V dropped 5 bases and J dropped 4; count of bases not matched to a gene: 6. Germline V gene lookup returns CDR1 SGHTA and CDR2 FQGNSA. CDR3 protein: CASSPLADRETQYF. The CDR3 DNA is TGTGCCAGCAGCCCACTAGCGGACCGAGAGACCCAGTACTTC. Combining the CDR3 with reference TRBV7-2 and TRBJ2-5 gives the whole variable domain GAGVSQSPSNKVTEKGKDVELRCDPISGHTALYWYRQSLGQGLEFLIYFQGNSAPDKSGLPSDRFSAERTGGSVSTLTIQRTQQEDSAVYLCASSPLADRETQYFGPGTRLLVL.

The rearrangement links TRBV6-4 to TRBJ1-1; 7 nucleotides align to TRBD1. The CDR3 is made up of 12 amino acids. Unmatched junction bases numbered 5, after V lost 3 bases and J lost 10 bases. The germline V gene has CDR1 MRHNA and CDR2 SNTAGT. The CDR3 loop reads CASSDGTAPAFF. The DNA for the CDR3 is TGTGCCAGCAGTGATGGGACAGCTCCAGCTTTCTTT.

The V gene is TRBV5-1, the J gene TRBJ1-1; a weak D match, TRBD1 (6 bases). This CDR3 has 14 amino acids. Trimming stripped 3 bases from V and 0 bases from J, with 9 bases between. The V gene's germline CDR1 is SGHRS and CDR2 YFSETQ. This CDR3 is CASSSNRVNTEAFF. The CDR3 bases are TGCGCCAGCAGCTCCAACAGGGTGAACACTGAAGCTTTCTTT.

The V call is TRBV6-5, the J call TRBJ1-1; D possibly corresponds to TRBD1 (5 bases). Looked up from germline, CDR1 is MNHEY and CDR2 is SVGAGI. CDR3 length: 15 amino acids. Trimming took off 5 bases at V and 2 bases at J, with 15 bases between the two ends. The CDR3 bases are TGTGCCAGCAGTATACCGGGACTTAGTAACACTGAAGCTTTCTTT. Its translation is CASSIPGLSNTEAFF.